The next 17 T cell receptor beta chains were all read from a single sample in a study of cytomegalovirus exposure and HLA in healthy donors. PCR primers comprised 60 Vbeta and 13 Jbeta primers. TCRdb's copy holds only in-frame clones and misses some; the assay was immunoSEQ multiplex PCR. This repertoire shows around 59,000 clones, roughly 80% found once; its top ten account for around 4.2%. The sample comprised PBMCs. The source is a woman in her thirties or forties in good health and CMV-seronegative.

This chain links TRBV14 with TRBJ1-1; D may be TRBD1 (5 bases). This CDR3 region has 15 residues. V gave up 7 bases and J gave up 4 bases, with 19 bases separating them. CDR1 is SGHDN and CDR2 is FVKESK in the germline V gene. CDR3 loop: CASTPPPGYGTEAFF. In nucleotides, the CDR3 is TGTGCCAGCACCCCTCCCCCAGGGTATGGCACTGAAGCTTTCTTT. Filled out from reference TRBV14 and TRBJ1-1, the complete variable domain reads EAGVTQFPSHSVIEKGQTVTLRCDPISGHDNLYWYRRVMGKEIKFLLHFVKESKQDESGMPNNRFLAERTGGTYSTLKVQPAELEDSGVYFCASTPPPGYGTEAFFGQGTRLTVV.

CDR3 nucleotides: TGTGCCAGCAGTGAATCTGGACAGGACACAGATACGCAGTATTTT. Translating it yields CASSESGQDTDTQYF. The rearrangement links TRBV25-1 to TRBJ2-3, with TRBD1 matching 7 bases. Germline CDR1 and CDR2: MGHDK and SYGVNS. The junction had 3 bases not matched to a gene; V was cut back by 1 base and J by 2 bases. CDR3 size: 15 residues.

This chain uses TRBV27 with TRBJ1-1; 10 bases line up with TRBD1. Germline V gene data show CDR1 as MNHEY and CDR2 as SMNVEV (reference sequence). J lost 3 bases, V lost 8 bases, and 6 bases had no gene match. This CDR3 is 14 amino acids long. CDR3 loop: CASGPGQGHTEAFF. The CDR3 DNA sequence: TGTGCCAGCGGTCCGGGACAGGGGCACACTGAAGCTTTCTTT.

The chain is built from TRBV2 and TRBJ1-2; D is perhaps TRBD1 (5 bases). CDR1 and CDR2 from the germline V gene are SNHLY and FYNNEI. The V gene lost 7 bases and the J gene lost 8 bases, with 20 bases spanning the gap. This CDR3 has 14 residues. CDR3 bases: TGTGCCAGCATCCGGGACTCCCCCCGGGGAGGCTACACCTTC. Its translation: CASIRDSPRGGYTF.

The gene calls are TRBV7-5 and TRBJ2-3; the table assigns TRBD2, which was not confirmed against the DNA. TRBV7-5 is assigned pseudogene status. This CDR3 region has 18 residues. Here the CDR3 reads CARSLDGTHPFGTDTQYF. In DNA form, the CDR3 reads TGTGCCAGAAGCTTAGACGGGACTCACCCGTTTGGCACAGATACGCAGTATTTT.

The V and J genes are TRBV9 and TRBJ2-1; D uncertain. The ends were cut back, 3 bases at V and 6 bases at J, with 13 bases in the middle. The germline V gene has CDR1 SGDLS and CDR2 YYNGEE. The CDR3 runs to 14 residues. DNA of the CDR3: TGTGCCAGCAGCGACAATCCTTCTAGCAATGAGCAGTTCTTC. The encoded protein is CASSDNPSSNEQFF.

The chain links TRBV7-9 to TRBJ2-5; D is unresolved. Near its end, the DNA agrees better with TRBJ2-7, so the J call may be wrong. CDR3 length: 16 residues. Germline V lookup: CDR1 SEHNR, CDR2 FQNEAQ (reference sequence). The chain's CDR3 is CASSTRHGSGSYEQYF. The CDR3, as DNA: TGTGCCAGCAGCACCAGACACGGTTCCGGTTCCTACGAGCAGTACTTC.

This clone has a handful of counts. This sequence joins TRBV2 and TRBJ1-5; D possibly corresponds to TRBD1 (6 bases). The germline V gene encodes CDR1 SNHLY and CDR2 FYNNEI. Deletions cut 7 bases from V and 2 bases from J, with 12 bases between. The CDR3 runs to 14 residues. The CDR3 nucleotides are TGTGCCAGCAATGGGGCAGGGGGCAATCAGCCCCAGCATTTT. As protein: CASNGAGGNQPQHF.

The rearrangement joins TRBV6-5 to TRBJ2-2; no reliable D call. This CDR3 spans 12 amino acids. V was trimmed by 7 bases and J by 4 bases, leaving 7 bases between them. Germline values: CDR1 MNHEY, CDR2 SVGAGI. CDR3 region: CASNSFTGELFF. CDR3 DNA: TGTGCCAGCAATTCGTTCACCGGGGAGCTGTTTTTT.

V is TRBV10-1 and J is TRBJ2-3; D remains unclear. V was clipped by 3 bases and J by 2 bases, with 6 bases between them. The CDR3 has 13 residues. Germline lookup yields CDR1 WNHNN and CDR2 SYGVQD (reference sequence). CDR3 coding DNA: TGCGCCAGCAGTGACACAGCCACAGATACGCAGTATTTT. It specifies CASSDTATDTQYF.

The J gene is TRBJ1-4, the V gene TRBV19; TRBD1 agrees at 9 bases. Germline CDR1 and CDR2: LNHDA and SQIVND (reference sequence). V lost 6 bases and J lost 4; bases outside the gene matches: 6. The CDR3 contains 15 residues. The DNA of the CDR3 is TGTGCCAGTAGAAAACCGGGACAGGGTAATGAAAAACTGTTTTTT. Translated, it gives CASRKPGQGNEKLFF.

This sequence joins TRBV28 and TRBJ2-3, with D possibly being TRBD2 (6 bases). Germline-derived CDR1 and CDR2 are MDHEN and SYDVKM. The CDR3 length is 16 residues. V shed 3 bases and J shed 1 base, with 14 bases lying between them. This chain's CDR3 is CASSFAGLTGTDTQYF. CDR3 nucleotides: TGTGCCAGCAGTTTCGCGGGACTGACAGGCACAGATACGCAGTATTTT.

As for this clone: Other DNA sequences within the sample encode an identical CDR3. The chain combines TRBV5-1 with TRBJ2-7; weak D call: TRBD2 (5 bases). The CDR3 extends over 13 amino acids. Between the trimmed V and J ends, which lost 0 bases and 4 bases, there was a span of 8 bases. Germline V gives CDR1 SGHRS, CDR2 YFSETQ. The DNA for the CDR3 is TGCGCCAGCAGCTTGGGTGGAGGTTACGAGCAGTACTTC. Translation gives CASSLGGGYEQYF.

The chain recombines TRBV11-2 with TRBJ1-1; D call uncertain. V shed 0 bases and J shed 7 bases, with 12 bases lying between them. The CDR3 is made up of 14 amino acids. CDR1 is SGHAT, CDR2 FQNNGV, per germline. The CDR3 DNA sequence: TGTGCCAGCAGCTTAGAACTCGGGTTCAGTGAAGCTTTCTTT. Protein sequence: CASSLELGFSEAFF.

J is TRBJ1-4 and V is TRBV7-8; D gene ambiguous. CDR3 length: 13 amino acids. The germline V gene has CDR1 SGHVS and CDR2 FQNEAQ. V shed 3 bases and J shed 7 bases, with 9 bases lying between them. The CDR3 loop reads CASSLRLGEKLFF. In DNA form, the CDR3 reads TGTGCCAGCAGCTTGAGGCTGGGTGAAAAACTGTTTTTT. Full variable domain (outside the CDR3, taken from reference TRBV7-8 and TRBJ1-4): GAGVSQSPRYKVAKRGQDVALRCDPISGHVSLFWYQQALGQGPEFLTYFQNEAQLDKSGLPSDRFFAERPEGSVSTLKIQRTQQEDSAVYLCASSLRLGEKLFFGSGTQLSVL.

This clone turned up a few times. The gene calls are TRBV6-5 and TRBJ2-7, with D uncertain. Per the germline V gene, CDR1 is MNHEY and CDR2 is SVGAGI. The CDR3 covers 16 residues. With 4 bases removed from V and 4 bases from J, the gap between germline ends came to 20 bases. The CDR3 spells CASSFFKQKAAYEQYF. The CDR3 nucleotides are TGTGCCAGCAGTTTTTTCAAGCAGAAGGCGGCATACGAGCAGTACTTC.

In this sample, this clone turned up once. The genes are TRBV5-1 and TRBJ1-1; D is undetermined. Germline V gene data show CDR1 as SGHRS and CDR2 as YFSETQ. Trimming stripped 0 bases from V and 1 base from J, with 7 bases between. The CDR3 has 14 residues. This CDR3 reads CASSLDTSNTEAFF. In nucleotides, the CDR3 is TGCGCCAGCAGCTTGGACACCTCGAACACTGAAGCTTTCTTT.